The 15 T cell receptor beta chains in this list originate from one sample, sequenced in a study of cytomegalovirus exposure and HLA in healthy donors (dated by TCRdb to between 2016 and 2019). The method was the immunoSEQ multiplex PCR assay. A mixture of 60 forward primers for TCR Vbeta segments and 13 reverse primers for TCR Jbeta segments was used in the multiplex PCR. In TCRdb, the immuneACCESS table is reduced to in-frame sequences with V and J assigned. These tables do not hold every clone; where another copy was compared, an unresolved V gene accounts for under half, and the others remain unexplained. In all, the sample holds roughly 160,000 clones, and 85% of those were seen once. The ten largest clones take up 1% of the sample. The sample consisted of PBMCs. The source of these receptors is a boy aged 2 to 9 in good health and CMV-seronegative.

The rearrangement links TRBV19 to TRBJ2-2, with TRBD1 as a possible D gene (5 bases). V was clipped by 6 bases and J by 0 bases, with 11 bases between them. Germline CDR1 reads LNHDA; CDR2 reads SQIVND (reference sequence). The CDR3 runs to 15 residues. The CDR3 DNA reads TGTGCCAGTAGCCCAGGGTTCACGAACACCGGGGAGCTGTTTTTT. This codes for CASSPGFTNTGELFF.

The chain recombines TRBV6-5 with TRBJ1-2, with 8 positions matching TRBD1. CDR1 is MNHEY and CDR2 is SVGAGI in the germline V gene. The CDR3 sequence is 13 residues long. V shed 6 bases and J 9 bases; nucleotides not matched to a gene: 9. This chain's CDR3 is CASRRDRPIRYTF. In nucleotides, the CDR3 is TGTGCCAGCAGGAGGGACAGGCCTATTCGCTACACCTTC.

This clone is a singleton in its sample. The chain has TRBV7-7 and TRBJ2-3; 8 nucleotides match TRBD1. This CDR3 has 17 residues. Germline CDR1 SSHAT, CDR2 FNYEAQ (reference sequence). J gave up 5 bases and V 1 base, and 11 bases lay outside the gene matches. The CDR3 region has the DNA TGTGCCAGCAGCTTAGTTACGGAGGGACAGGCGAGAGATACGCAGTATTTT. Its translation is CASSLVTEGQARDTQYF.

V gene TRBV7-3 combines with J gene TRBJ2-1; TRBD2 is a possible D gene (5 bases). Trimming stripped 4 bases from V and 7 bases from J, with 17 bases between. This CDR3 is 15 amino acids long. The germline gives CDR1 SGHTA, CDR2 FQGTGA. The CDR3 DNA sequence: TGTGCCAGCAGCTCTACATGGACTGCCTGGAATGAGCAGTTCTTC. Translated: CASSSTWTAWNEQFF.

The rearrangement uses TRBV19 and TRBJ2-1, with D tentatively TRBD2 (5 bases). The CDR3 loop spans 14 amino acids. Germline CDR1 reads LNHDA; CDR2 reads SQIVND (reference sequence). Trimming cost V 5 bases and J 4 bases, with 12 bases left between them. Here the CDR3 reads CASSGRGEYNEQFF. CDR3 in DNA: TGTGCCAGTAGTGGACGGGGAGAGTACAATGAGCAGTTCTTC.

With regard to this clone: The final CDR3 position lacks the conserved phenylalanine or tryptophan, pointing to a likely read error. The chain has TRBV7-9 and TRBJ1-3, with D possibly matching TRBD1 (5 bases). There are 13 residues in the CDR3. Trimming left V 6 bases short and J 8 bases short, with 14 bases between. Germline loops: CDR1 SEHNR, CDR2 FQNEAQ (reference sequence). In nucleotides, the CDR3 is TGTGCCAGCAGAGATCAGGGATGGGACACCATATATCTT. This gives the protein CASRDQGWDTIYL.

CDR3 in amino acids: CASSDGSGRETQYF. Here the CDR3 DNA reads TGTGCCAGCAGTGATGGTAGCGGGAGGGAGACCCAGTACTTC. The chain carries TRBV2 and TRBJ2-5, with 10 bases aligning to TRBD2. Trimming removed 3 bases from V and 5 bases from J; junction bases left unmatched: 3. The CDR3 has 14 amino acids. The germline V gene encodes CDR1 SNHLY and CDR2 FYNNEI. The full variable domain, its missing parts supplied by reference TRBV2 and TRBJ2-5, is EPEVTQTPSHQVTQMGQEVILRCVPISNHLYFYWYRQILGQKVEFLVSFYNNEISEKSEIFDDQFSVERPDGSNFTLKIRSTKLEDSAMYFCASSDGSGRETQYFGPGTRLLVL.

The chain carries TRBV9 and TRBJ2-5, with 7 bases that match TRBD2. Germline V gene lookup returns CDR1 SGDLS and CDR2 YYNGEE. With 4 bases clipped from V and 3 bases from J, the junction kept 3 bases outside the gene matches. The CDR3 has 13 residues. The DNA of the CDR3 is TGTGCCAGCAGCCTCCGGGGGGAAGAGACCCAGTACTTC. This gives the protein CASSLRGEETQYF.

The V call is TRBV19, the J call TRBJ2-5; D is unresolved. This CDR3 region has 13 residues. V was clipped by 1 base and J by 5 bases, with 8 bases between them. Germline V gives CDR1 LNHDA, CDR2 SQIVND (reference sequence). CDR3 DNA: TGTGCCAGTAGTATAGGCAACTCGGAGACCCAGTACTTC. This gives the protein CASSIGNSETQYF.

This chain uses TRBV28 with TRBJ2-2, with D possibly being TRBD1 (6 bases). The germline V gene encodes CDR1 MDHEN and CDR2 SYDVKM. The CDR3 contains 16 residues. V lost 5 bases and J lost 3, with 16 bases in between. The CDR3 is CASSAFRGLDTGELFF. Here the CDR3 DNA reads TGTGCCAGCAGTGCCTTCAGGGGATTAGACACCGGGGAGCTGTTTTTT.

The V call is TRBV18, the J call TRBJ2-2, with 11 bases matching TRBD2. The CDR3 runs to 17 residues. Looked up from germline, CDR1 is KGHSH and CDR2 is LQKENI. V lost 2 bases, J lost 3 bases, and 5 bases stayed unmatched. The CDR3 protein is CASSPMTSGEYTGELFF. The CDR3 DNA reads TGTGCCAGCTCACCAATGACTAGCGGGGAATACACCGGGGAGCTGTTTTTT.

The chain joins TRBV9 to TRBJ2-2; 8 bases align to TRBD2. The CDR3 is 16 residues long. Trimming cost V 4 bases and J 2 bases; bases outside gene matches: 7. Germline loops: CDR1 SGDLS, CDR2 YYNGEE. The chain's CDR3 is CASSPRGLDNTGELFF. The DNA of the CDR3 is TGTGCCAGCAGCCCCCGGGGACTAGATAACACCGGGGAGCTGTTTTTT.

The chain uses TRBV27 and TRBJ2-3; D might be TRBD1 (6 bases). The V end lost 8 bases, the J end lost 4 bases, and 16 bases lay between the germline ends. The CDR3 has 14 residues. Germline V gives CDR1 MNHEY, CDR2 SMNVEV (reference sequence). The chain's CDR3 is CASRRGTEADTQYF. The CDR3 region has the DNA TGTGCCAGCCGCAGGGGTACAGAGGCAGATACGCAGTATTTT.

This sequence joins TRBV5-1 and TRBJ2-7, with 7 bases identical to TRBD1. V shed 5 bases and J 1 base; nucleotides not matched to a gene: 12. The CDR3 has 16 residues. Germline CDR1 is SGHRS and CDR2 is YFSETQ. This CDR3 is CASRLGPGQPSYEQYF. Here the CDR3 DNA reads TGCGCCAGCAGACTCGGACCGGGACAGCCATCCTACGAGCAGTACTTC.

V is TRBV7-6 and J is TRBJ1-1, with a tentative D call TRBD1 (6 bases). CDR1 and CDR2 from the germline V gene are SGHVS and FNYEAQ. This CDR3 is 15 amino acids long. Trimming removed 1 base from V and 5 bases from J, with 14 bases in between. This CDR3 reads CASSLDRALGTEAFF. CDR3 nucleotides: TGTGCCAGCAGCTTAGACAGGGCATTGGGTACTGAAGCTTTCTTT. Full variable domain (remainder filled in from reference TRBV7-6 and TRBJ1-1): GAGVSQSPRYKVTKRGQDVALRCDPISGHVSLYWYRQALGQGPEFLTYFNYEAQQDKSGLPNDRFSAERPEGSISTLTIQRTEQRDSAMYRCASSLDRALGTEAFFGQGTRLTVV.